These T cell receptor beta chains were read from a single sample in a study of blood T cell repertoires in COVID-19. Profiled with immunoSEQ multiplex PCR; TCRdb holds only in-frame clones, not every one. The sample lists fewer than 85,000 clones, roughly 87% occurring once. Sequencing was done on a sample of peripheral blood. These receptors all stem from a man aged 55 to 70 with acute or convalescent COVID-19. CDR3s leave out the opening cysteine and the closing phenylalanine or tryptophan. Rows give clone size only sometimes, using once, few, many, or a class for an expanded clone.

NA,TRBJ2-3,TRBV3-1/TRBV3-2,ASSQVFGGGTTDTQY
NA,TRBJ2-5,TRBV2,ASSDPRTSGVETQY
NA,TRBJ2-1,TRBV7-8,ASSLPGRGDYNEQF
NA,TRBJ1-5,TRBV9,ASSVTGDQQPQH
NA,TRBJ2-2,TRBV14,ASSLAAGTGELF
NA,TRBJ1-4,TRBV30,AWNTQRARNEKLF
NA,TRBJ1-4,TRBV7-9,ASSTYRGRGEKLF
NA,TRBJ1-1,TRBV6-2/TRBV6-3,ASSYPGTGHARTEAF
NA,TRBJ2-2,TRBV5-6,ASSLAGRVLPGELF
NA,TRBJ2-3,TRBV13,ASSSLALSGGQDTDTQY
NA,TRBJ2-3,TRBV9,ASSVEGQVADTQY
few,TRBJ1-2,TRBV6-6,ASSTGVGYGYT
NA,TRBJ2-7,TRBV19,ASSKEGGLAGASYEQY
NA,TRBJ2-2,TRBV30,AWSLGEGVITGELF
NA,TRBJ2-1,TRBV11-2,ASSFGTSGGDSYNEQF
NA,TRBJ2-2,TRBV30,AWRISGNTGELF
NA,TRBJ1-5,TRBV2,ASSEDRGGNQPQH
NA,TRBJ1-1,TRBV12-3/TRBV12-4,ASSALSGLAF
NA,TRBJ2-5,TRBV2,ASSVDRVEGAQY
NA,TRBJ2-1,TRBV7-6,ASSSGLAGGGEQF
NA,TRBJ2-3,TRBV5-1,ASSLAPGLAGGRATDTQY
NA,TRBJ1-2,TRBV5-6,ASSLGVVVRLT
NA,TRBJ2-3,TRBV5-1,ASSPIRGDTDTQY
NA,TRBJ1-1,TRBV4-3,ASSLQDRNTEAF
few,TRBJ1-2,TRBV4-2,ASSPAPSGDYGYT
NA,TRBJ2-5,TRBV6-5,ASMSSAETQY
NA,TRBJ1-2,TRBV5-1,ASSPGTGDYYGYT
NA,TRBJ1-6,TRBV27,ASRGGVGNSPLH
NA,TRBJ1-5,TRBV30,AWSLSYNQPQH
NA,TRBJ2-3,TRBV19,ASSILDRADTQY
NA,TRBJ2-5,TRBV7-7,ASSLGRLVEQETQY
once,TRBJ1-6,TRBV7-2,ASSPSGQGSNSPLH
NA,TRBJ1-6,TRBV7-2,ASSLATPAGGNSPLH
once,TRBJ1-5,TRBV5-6,ASSSTGVYQPQH
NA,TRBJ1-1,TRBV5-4,ASGTLGVGGAEAF
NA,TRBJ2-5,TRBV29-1,SVELQGTYQETQY
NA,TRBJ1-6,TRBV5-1,ASSPQGAYNSPLH
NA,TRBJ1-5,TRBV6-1,ASSETPGTAYQPQH
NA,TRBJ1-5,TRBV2,ASRWTGGNQPQH